The 23 T cell receptor beta chains below were found in one sample sequenced in a study of blood T cell dynamics during melanoma immunotherapy. As for time point: pre-treatment baseline. Repertoires were generated with immunoSEQ multiplex PCR, while TCRdb's copy carries only in-frame clones and drops some. Here the sample spans over 14,000 clones, about 85% being singletons. The starting material was blood, obtained from a patient treated with checkpoint blockade. These receptors came from a human donor with melanoma.

The chain couples TRBV6-5 to TRBJ2-7, with TRBD1 identical over 7 bases. Germline V gives CDR1 MNHEY, CDR2 SVGAGI. This CDR3 has 14 amino acids. The J segment lost 2 bases and the V segment lost 5 bases, leaving 6 bases of the junction unmatched. DNA of the CDR3: TGTGCCAGCAGTCCCCGCGGACAGGCCTACGAGCAGTACTTC. Residues: CASSPRGQAYEQYF.

The CDR3 protein is CASSLDRGPRTEAFF. In DNA form, the CDR3 reads TGTGCCAGCAGCTTAGACAGGGGGCCTAGGACTGAAGCTTTCTTT. The rearrangement links TRBV7-9 to TRBJ1-1, with TRBD1 matching over 9 bases. After removal of 1 base from V and 5 bases from J, the junction contained 5 bases not matched to a gene. The CDR3 is made up of 15 amino acids. Germline V gene sequence: CDR1 SEHNR, CDR2 FQNEAQ (reference sequence).

This clone was seen only once. V gene TRBV7-9 combines with J gene TRBJ1-4; D might be TRBD1 (5 bases). The CDR3 has 16 residues. Germline assignment: CDR1 SEHNR and CDR2 FQNEAQ (reference sequence). Deletions cut 0 bases from V and 7 bases from J, with 15 bases between. The CDR3 DNA is TGTGCCAGCAGCTTAGCCGGTGGGGCGATTGGTGAAAAACTGTTTTTT. Residues: CASSLAGGAIGEKLFF.

The chain uses TRBV10-3 and TRBJ2-3, with D maybe TRBD1 (6 bases). Germline lookup yields CDR1 ENHRY and CDR2 SYGVKD. The length of the CDR3 is 14 residues. Trimming removed 5 bases from V and 0 bases from J, with 9 bases in between. CDR3 protein: CAISWTVSTDTQYF. CDR3 nucleotides: TGTGCCATCAGTTGGACAGTTAGCACAGATACGCAGTATTTT.

The V call is TRBV6-5, the J call TRBJ2-3, with D unclear. Germline V gene data show CDR1 as MNHEY and CDR2 as SVGAGI. The length of the CDR3 is 16 residues. V was pared by 0 bases and J by 2 bases, with 12 bases between. The CDR3 sequence: CASSYSPQVDTDTQYF. The CDR3 DNA follows: TGTGCCAGCAGTTACTCACCCCAGGTAGACACAGATACGCAGTATTTT.

With respect to this clone: One junction end does not reproduce the germline sequence, and a read error may be involved. The V call is TRBV4-3, the J call TRBJ1-5, with 10 bases fitting TRBD1. Germline CDR1 LGHNA, CDR2 YSLEER. This CDR3 comprises 12 residues. The chain's CDR3 is CASSQGLGQGNF. The CDR3 DNA reads TGCGCCAGCAGCCAAGGGTTGGGACAGGGGAATTTT.

This chain links TRBV27 with TRBJ2-7; D call uncertain. The CDR3 runs to 14 residues. Looked up from germline, CDR1 is MNHEY and CDR2 is SMNVEV (reference sequence). V shed 2 bases and J shed 4 bases, with 12 bases lying between them. The CDR3 here is CASSLIGSIYEQYF. The CDR3, as DNA: TGTGCCAGCAGTTTAATTGGCAGTATATACGAGCAGTACTTC.

This chain uses TRBV9 with TRBJ2-2, with 11 bases identical to TRBD1. Germline-derived CDR1 and CDR2 are SGDLS and YYNGEE. This CDR3 region has 20 residues. V was pared by 4 bases and J by 0 bases, with 14 bases of the junction left unmatched. The CDR3 DNA follows: TGTGCCAGCAGCACCAAAACCGGGACAGGGGGATTCGCGAACACCGGGGAGCTGTTTTTT. Protein product: CASSTKTGTGGFANTGELFF.

This chain links TRBV4-1 with TRBJ1-3; 7 bases match TRBD1. CDR3 length: 19 residues. Germline V gives CDR1 MGHRA, CDR2 YSYEKL. V lost 1 base, J lost 4 bases, and 16 bases stayed unmatched. The DNA of the CDR3 is TGCGCCAGCAGCCAAGGACGGAACACAGGGGTAAGGTCGGGAAACACCATATATTTT. It is translated as CASSQGRNTGVRSGNTIYF.

As for this clone: The junction departs from germline at one end; a sequencing error may be responsible. V and J are TRBV9 and TRBJ2-5; D uncertain. The CDR3 has 13 residues. CDR1 is SGDLS, CDR2 YYNGEE, per germline. This CDR3 reads CASSAVGQETRYF. DNA of the CDR3: TGTGCCAGCAGCGCGGTCGGCCAAGAGACCCGGTACTTC.

V gene TRBV7-3 combines with J gene TRBJ2-1, with 8 bases aligning to TRBD2. V lost 1 base and J lost 6; bases outside the gene matches: 8. Per germline, CDR1 SGHTA and CDR2 FQGTGA. The CDR3 is made up of 16 amino acids. The DNA of the CDR3 is TGTGCCAGCAGCTTAAGAAAGAGCGGGGGTCCCAATGAGCAGTTCTTC. This gives the protein CASSLRKSGGPNEQFF. Combining the CDR3 with reference TRBV7-3 and TRBJ2-1 gives the whole variable domain GAGVSQTPSNKVTEKGKYVELRCDPISGHTALYWYRQSLGQGPEFLIYFQGTGAADDSGLPNDRFFAVRPEGSVSTLKIQRTERGDSAVYLCASSLRKSGGPNEQFFGPGTRLTVL.

This clone was found a few times. The genes are TRBV28 and TRBJ1-6; 9 bases map to TRBD1. CDR1 is MDHEN and CDR2 is SYDVKM in the germline V gene. V trimming: 2 bases; J trimming: 9 bases; junction bases outside the gene matches: 5. The CDR3 is made up of 15 amino acids. The CDR3 DNA is TGTGCCAGCAGTTTAGCGGGACAGGGCGGTTCACCCCTCCACTTT. This encodes CASSLAGQGGSPLHF. The complete variable domain, with remaining parts taken from reference TRBV28 and TRBJ1-6, reads DVKVTQSSRYLVKRTGEKVFLECVQDMDHENMFWYRQDPGLGLRLIYFSYDVKMKEKGDIPEGYSVSREKKERFSLILESASTNQTSMYLCASSLAGQGGSPLHFGNGTRLTVT.

For the CDR3, the DNA is TGCGCCAGCAGCTGGGGGGGCAGCGAGCAGTACTTC. Amino acids: CASSWGGSEQYF. The chain links TRBV5-1 to TRBJ2-7; D is possibly TRBD2 (7 bases). The ends were cut back, 3 bases at V and 6 bases at J, with 10 bases in the middle. CDR1 is SGHRS and CDR2 is YFSETQ in the germline V gene. This CDR3 is built from 12 residues.

The genes are TRBV6-5 and TRBJ2-3, with D maybe TRBD2 (6 bases). With 4 bases removed from V and 2 bases from J, the gap between germline ends came to 13 bases. CDR1 is MNHEY and CDR2 is SVGAGI in the germline V gene. The CDR3 covers 15 residues. CDR3 sequence: CASSSPAGPTDTQYF. Written as DNA, the CDR3 is TGTGCCAGCAGTTCCCCCGCGGGACCCACAGATACGCAGTATTTT.

The sample holds one count of this clone. Additional DNA sequences in this sample encode the identical CDR3. The chain uses TRBV7-8 and TRBJ2-1; D is ambiguous. V was clipped by 5 bases and J by 4 bases, with 9 bases between them. Germline CDR1 reads SGHVS; CDR2 reads FQNEAQ. CDR3 length: 13 amino acids. The CDR3 loop is CASSLGPYNEQFF. The CDR3 region has the DNA TGTGCCAGCAGCCTAGGTCCATACAATGAGCAGTTCTTC.

The J gene is TRBJ1-2, the V gene TRBV6-6; D is uncertain. The germline V gene encodes CDR1 MNHNY and CDR2 SVGAGI (reference sequence). With 2 bases removed from V and 2 bases from J, the gap between germline ends came to 6 bases. The CDR3 contains 13 residues. In DNA form, the CDR3 reads TGTGCCAGCAGTTACCTGGAGAACTATGGCTACACCTTC. It translates to CASSYLENYGYTF.

CDR3: CASSMGGQGLYEQYF. The CDR3 coding sequence is TGTGCCAGTAGTATGGGCGGACAGGGATTATACGAGCAGTACTTC. V and J are TRBV19 and TRBJ2-7, with TRBD1 matching over 8 bases. V lost 3 bases to trimming and J lost 4 bases; unmatched junction nucleotides: 8. Germline V gene sequence: CDR1 LNHDA, CDR2 SQIVND (reference sequence). This CDR3 spans 15 amino acids.

This chain joins TRBV11-3 and TRBJ2-7, with a weak D call TRBD2 (5 bases). The V end lost 3 bases, the J end lost 7 bases, and 10 bases lay between the germline ends. The germline V gene encodes CDR1 SGHNT and CDR2 YENEEA. The CDR3 has 12 residues. CDR3 bases: TGTGCCAGCAGCTTCGGGGTAGGGGAGCAGTACTTC. Protein product: CASSFGVGEQYF. Supplemented by reference TRBV11-3 and TRBJ2-7, the full variable domain reads EAGVVQSPRYKIIEKKQPVAFWCNPISGHNTLYWYLQNLGQGPELLIRYENEEAVDDSQLPKDRFSAERLKGVDSTLKIQPAELGDSAVYLCASSFGVGEQYFGPGTRLTVT.

This sequence joins TRBV5-4 and TRBJ1-4; maybe TRBD1 (5 bases). CDR1 and CDR2 from the germline V gene are SGHNT and YYREEE (reference sequence). V lost 4 bases and J lost 4, with 14 bases in between. The CDR3 totals 15 residues. The CDR3 DNA reads TGTGCCAGCAGCGTCCGCACAGGTGTTAATGAAAAACTGTTTTTT. Its translation: CASSVRTGVNEKLFF. Filled out from reference TRBV5-4 and TRBJ1-4, the complete variable domain reads ETGVTQSPTHLIKTRGQQVTLRCSSQSGHNTVSWYQQALGQGPQFIFQYYREEENGRGNFPPRFSGLQFPNYSSELNVNALELDDSALYLCASSVRTGVNEKLFFGSGTQLSVL.

In its sample, this clone was seen a few times. This rearrangement joins TRBV15 to TRBJ2-7, with 8 positions matching TRBD2. The CDR3 covers 15 residues. The trim removed 0 bases at V and 5 bases at J, leaving 6 bases unmatched. Germline loops: CDR1 LNHNV, CDR2 YYDKDF (reference sequence). The CDR3 DNA follows: TGTGCCACCAGCAGAGATTGGGGTAGCGGGGACGAGCAGTACTTC. Translated: CATSRDWGSGDEQYF.

The chain recombines TRBV7-3 with TRBJ2-3; a possible D gene is TRBD1 (5 bases). Trimming shortened V by 2 bases and J by 5 bases, and 11 bases separated the two germline ends. The V gene's germline CDR1 is SGHTA and CDR2 FQGTGA. The CDR3 extends over 14 amino acids. The CDR3 sequence is CASSLGRVLDTQYF. As DNA, the CDR3 is TGTGCCAGCAGCTTAGGCAGGGTATTAGATACGCAGTATTTT. The entire variable domain, with the rest obtained from reference TRBV7-3 and TRBJ2-3, is as follows: GAGVSQTPSNKVTEKGKYVELRCDPISGHTALYWYRQSLGQGPEFLIYFQGTGAADDSGLPNDRFFAVRPEGSVSTLKIQRTERGDSAVYLCASSLGRVLDTQYFGPGTRLTVL.

V usage is TRBV9 and J usage is TRBJ2-7; D is perhaps TRBD2 (5 bases). This CDR3 has 15 amino acids. The germline V gene encodes CDR1 SGDLS and CDR2 YYNGEE. Trimming removed 0 bases at V and 2 bases at J, with 12 bases between. CDR3: CASSVGEGTAYEQYF. As DNA, the CDR3 is TGTGCCAGCAGCGTAGGAGAGGGAACGGCCTACGAGCAGTACTTC.

This sequence joins TRBV9 and TRBJ2-3, with D possibly being TRBD2 (6 bases). This CDR3 has 16 residues. Germline-derived CDR1 and CDR2 are SGDLS and YYNGEE. V gave up 3 bases and J gave up 3 bases, with 17 bases separating them. CDR3 region: CASSEPRGGATDTQYF. In DNA, the CDR3 is TGTGCCAGCAGCGAACCTAGGGGAGGCGCGACAGATACGCAGTATTTT.